A single sample gave rise to the 32 T cell receptor beta chains below, sequenced in a study of glioma-infiltrating T cells after dendritic cell vaccination. Time point defined: after dendritic cell vaccination, including at tumor progression/relapse. This table comes from immunoSEQ multiplex PCR, and its TCRdb copy is limited to in-frame clones, with some not included. The data contain tens of thousands of clones, less than 85% of them seen just once; the ten biggest clones take up about 8.5%. The material sequenced was blood, taken after dendritic cell vaccination. The receptors were gathered from a human donor with glioblastoma.

The gene calls are TRBV11-1 and TRBJ1-5, with TRBD1 as a possible D gene (6 bases). Germline V CDR1 and CDR2: SGHAT, FQDESV (reference sequence). The CDR3 is 16 residues long. V dropped 6 bases and J dropped 2 bases, with 17 bases sitting between them. The CDR3 sequence is CASSKDSLSGNQPQHF. The CDR3 DNA reads as TGTGCCAGCAGTAAGGACAGCCTGTCCGGCAATCAGCCCCAGCATTTT. Full variable domain (outside the CDR3, taken from reference TRBV11-1 and TRBJ1-5): EAEVAQSPRYKITEKSQAVAFWCDPISGHATLYWYRQILGQGPELLVQFQDESVVDDSQLPKDRFSAERLKGVDSTLKIQPAELGDSAMYLCASSKDSLSGNQPQHFGDGTRLSIL.

This clone was detected a few times. The CDR3 bases are TGTGCCAGCAGCCCTGGACAGCACGCCTACGAGCAGTACTTC. It specifies CASSPGQHAYEQYF. The rearrangement joins TRBV7-9 to TRBJ2-7; D might be TRBD1 (6 bases). Trimming pared 5 bases from V and 2 bases from J, leaving 13 bases between. Germline-derived CDR1 and CDR2 are SEHNR and FQNEAQ (reference sequence). The CDR3 consists of 14 residues.

The sample holds one count of this clone. The genes are TRBV6-5 and TRBJ2-7, with TRBD1 matching over 8 bases. The ends lost 5 bases at V and 2 bases at J; junction bases unmatched: 8. Germline V lookup: CDR1 MNHEY, CDR2 SVGAGI. This CDR3 comprises 15 residues. The CDR3 DNA reads TGTGCCAGCAGTCACCGGACAGGGATGGCCTACGAGCAGTACTTC. Translation gives CASSHRTGMAYEQYF.

This chain connects TRBV25-1 to TRBJ1-6, with TRBD1 matching 7 bases. The CDR3 totals 18 residues. CDR1 is MGHDK, CDR2 SYGVNS, per germline. The ends lost 6 bases at V and 11 bases at J; junction bases unmatched: 22. CDR3 protein: CASSPGTESPLITPPLHF. The CDR3 DNA follows: TGTGCCAGCAGCCCCGGGACAGAGTCTCCCCTTATAACCCCACCCCTCCACTTT.

The chain links TRBV11-3 to TRBJ2-1, with a possible D match to TRBD2 (5 bases). The germline V gene has CDR1 SGHNT and CDR2 YENEEA. The CDR3 has 14 residues. Trimming took off 8 bases at V and 4 bases at J, with 15 bases between the two ends. CDR3: CASSPEGSYNEQFF. The CDR3 nucleotides read TGTGCCAGCTCACCGGAAGGGAGTTACAATGAGCAGTTCTTC.

The chain joins TRBV9 to TRBJ2-1, with TRBD2 identical over 9 bases. Per the germline V gene, CDR1 is SGDLS and CDR2 is YYNGEE. The CDR3 runs 17 residues. V gave up 0 bases and J gave up 2 bases; unmatched junction bases: 6. In nucleotides, the CDR3 is TGTGCCAGCAGCGTAGTGGGAACTAGCGGGCCCTACAATGAGCAGTTCTTC. Its translation: CASSVVGTSGPYNEQFF.

The chain has TRBV7-6 and TRBJ2-1, with 10 bases fitting TRBD2. This CDR3 region has 15 residues. Germline-derived CDR1 and CDR2 are SGHVS and FNYEAQ. The junction had 5 bases not matched to a gene; V was cut back by 5 bases and J by 4 bases. CDR3 DNA: TGTGCCAGCAGCGTAACTAGCGGGGTTTACAATGAGCAGTTCTTC. This encodes CASSVTSGVYNEQFF.

The chain has TRBV5-6 and TRBJ2-5; 9 bases map to TRBD2. V lost 2 bases to trimming and J lost 4 bases; unmatched junction nucleotides: 12. The length of the CDR3 is 17 residues. CDR1 SGHDT and CDR2 YYEEEE come from the germline V gene. This CDR3 reads CASSFLGRGGPPETQYF. The CDR3 nucleotides read TGTGCCAGCAGCTTCTTAGGGCGGGGGGGGCCCCCAGAGACCCAGTACTTC.

This clone was found a few times. The rearrangement links TRBV19 to TRBJ1-5, with D possibly TRBD1 on 6 matching bases. CDR3 length equals 16 residues. The germline V gene encodes CDR1 LNHDA and CDR2 SQIVND (reference sequence). Trimming cost V 4 bases and J 0 bases, with 13 bases left between them. CDR3 loop: CASSTTGTYSNQPQHF. The CDR3 DNA follows: TGTGCCAGTAGTACCACAGGGACATATAGCAATCAGCCCCAGCATTTT.

The genes are TRBV5-5 and TRBJ2-7; TRBD1 matches 9 bases. There are 15 residues in the CDR3. Germline values: CDR1 SGHKS, CDR2 YYEKEE (reference sequence). With V trimmed by 5 bases and J by 4 bases, 10 bases remained unmatched. The CDR3 sequence: CASRGGTGPLYEQYF. CDR3 sequence (DNA): TGTGCCAGCAGGGGGGGGACAGGGCCCCTATACGAGCAGTACTTC. The full variable domain, in which reference TRBV5-5 and TRBJ2-7 provide the parts outside the CDR3, is DAGVTQSPTHLIKTRGQQVTLRCSPISGHKSVSWYQQVLGQGPQFIFQYYEKEERGRGNFPDRFSARQFPNYSSELNVNALLLGDSALYLCASRGGTGPLYEQYFGPGTRLTVT.

The chain recombines TRBV30 with TRBJ2-5; D possibly corresponds to TRBD2 (6 bases). Per the germline V gene, CDR1 is GTSNPN and CDR2 is SVGIG (reference sequence). This CDR3 contains 14 residues. Trimming pared 0 bases from V and 5 bases from J, leaving 13 bases between. This CDR3 is CAWSVLGRGETQYF. The CDR3 DNA follows: TGTGCCTGGAGTGTACTGGGCCGGGGGGAGACCCAGTACTTC.

The V and J genes are TRBV5-1 and TRBJ2-3, with a weak D call TRBD2 (7 bases). V lost 4 bases to trimming and J lost 6 bases, with 12 bases between them. CDR1 SGHRS and CDR2 YFSETQ come from the germline V gene. This CDR3 is 13 amino acids long. CDR3: CASSPAGADTQYF. CDR3 coding DNA: TGCGCCAGCAGCCCCGCGGGGGCGGATACGCAGTATTTT.

The V call is TRBV2, the J call TRBJ2-3, with 10 bases aligning to TRBD2. The trim removed 5 bases at V and 4 bases at J, leaving 12 bases unmatched. Germline V gene lookup returns CDR1 SNHLY and CDR2 FYNNEI. This CDR3 region has 17 residues. CDR3 DNA sequence: TGTGCCAGCAGTACGGGGTCTCTAGCGGGAGCCCCAGATACGCAGTATTTT. This translates into CASSTGSLAGAPDTQYF.

CDR3 coding DNA: TGTGCCAGCAGTTCGCCAGGGTGGAGCCCTGAAGCTTTCTTT. It encodes CASSSPGWSPEAFF. The chain joins TRBV6-5 to TRBJ1-1; a possible D gene is TRBD1 (5 bases). V was shortened by 4 bases and J by 6 bases, with 15 bases between the two germline ends. Germline V CDR1 and CDR2: MNHEY, SVGAGI. The CDR3 is 14 residues long.

Here the CDR3 reads CASSLGLGGGAGYGYTF. The CDR3 coding sequence is TGTGCCAGCAGCTTAGGACTGGGGGGGGGCGCGGGCTATGGCTACACCTTC. This rearrangement joins TRBV7-2 to TRBJ1-2; D might be TRBD1 (6 bases). V lost 1 base, J lost 4 bases, and 19 bases lay in between. CDR1 and CDR2 (germline): SGHTA, FQGNSA. The CDR3 consists of 17 residues.

The chain links TRBV7-9 to TRBJ1-1; D might be TRBD1 (5 bases). Looked up from germline, CDR1 is SEHNR and CDR2 is FQNEAQ (reference sequence). This CDR3 has 13 amino acids. V lost 6 bases and J 1 base, leaving 9 bases between the germline ends. CDR3 in DNA: TGTGCCAGCAGACTTGGACAGAACACTGAAGCTTTCTTT. Translating it yields CASRLGQNTEAFF.

V is TRBV28 and J is TRBJ1-5, with 9 bases matching TRBD1. This CDR3 comprises 15 residues. CDR1 MDHEN and CDR2 SYDVKM come from the germline V gene. V lost 4 bases, J lost 4 bases, and 5 bases stayed unmatched. The CDR3 spells CASSWRGQGNQPQHF. CDR3 bases: TGTGCCAGCAGTTGGCGCGGACAGGGGAATCAGCCCCAGCATTTT.

The chain combines TRBV18 with TRBJ2-7; TRBD1 aligns across 9 bases. The CDR3 spans 14 residues. Trimming took 6 bases from V and 5 from J; bases not matched to a gene: 8. In germline, CDR1 is KGHSH, CDR2 LQKENI. The CDR3 bases are TGTGCCAGCTCGCGGGACAGGGTGCTTGACGAGCAGTACTTC. Its protein product is CASSRDRVLDEQYF. Using reference TRBV18 and TRBJ2-7 for the parts outside the CDR3, the full variable domain is NAGVMQNPRHLVRRRGQEARLRCSPMKGHSHVYWYRQLPEEGLKFMVYLQKENIIDESGMPKERFSAEFPKEGPSILRIQQVVRGDSAAYFCASSRDRVLDEQYFGPGTRLTVT.

As for this clone: A read error may produce the germline difference seen at one junction end. This CDR3 is CASSLTGAGTEAFF. The CDR3 region has the DNA TGTGCCAGCAGCCTAACTGGGGCCGGCACTGAAGCTTTCTTT. The chain recombines TRBV7-3 with TRBJ1-1, with a weak D call TRBD1 (5 bases). The CDR3 runs 14 residues. Germline CDR1 SGHTA, CDR2 FQGTGA.

V gene TRBV7-7 combines with J gene TRBJ2-3; D is possibly TRBD2 (5 bases). This CDR3 comprises 14 residues. The V end was cut by 4 bases, the J end by 0 bases, with 8 bases between. In germline, CDR1 is SSHAT, CDR2 FNYEAQ (reference sequence). CDR3 DNA: TGTGCCAGCAGCTCGGACTCTAGCACAGATACGCAGTATTTT. The encoded protein is CASSSDSSTDTQYF.

V and J are TRBV12-5 and TRBJ2-7, with TRBD1 matching over 8 bases. The J segment lost 3 bases and the V segment lost 5 bases, leaving 12 bases of the junction unmatched. Per germline, CDR1 LGHNT and CDR2 FRNRAP. The length of the CDR3 is 16 residues. CDR3 sequence: CASGIPYRDRIYEQYF. The DNA of the CDR3 is TGTGCTAGTGGTATCCCCTACCGGGACAGGATCTACGAGCAGTACTTC.

The chain uses TRBV9 and TRBJ2-5, with D possibly TRBD2 on 6 matching bases. V lost 3 bases to trimming and J lost 2 bases, with 11 bases between them. The germline V gene encodes CDR1 SGDLS and CDR2 YYNGEE. CDR3 length equals 14 residues. The CDR3 loop is CASSEGLTQETQYF. The DNA for the CDR3 is TGTGCCAGCAGCGAAGGACTAACGCAAGAGACCCAGTACTTC.

The genes are TRBV5-4 and TRBJ2-1, with 7 bases fitting TRBD1. J gave up 9 bases and V 4 bases, and 10 bases lay outside the gene matches. The CDR3 runs 14 residues. The germline V gene has CDR1 SGHNT and CDR2 YYREEE (reference sequence). This CDR3 reads CASSPRTGVAEQFF. The CDR3 DNA reads as TGTGCCAGCAGCCCTCGAACAGGGGTTGCTGAGCAGTTCTTC.

V gene TRBV2 combines with J gene TRBJ2-7; 7 bases match TRBD1. The V and J ends lost 4 bases and 2 bases, in that order; junction bases with no gene match: 11. The CDR3 consists of 16 residues. Germline CDR1 and CDR2: SNHLY and FYNNEI. In DNA form, the CDR3 reads TGTGCCAGCAGTGGACAGGGTCTGAGGATAACCTACGAGCAGTACTTC. This gives the protein CASSGQGLRITYEQYF.

The genes are TRBV5-1 and TRBJ2-2, with 9 bases identical to TRBD2. The CDR3 runs to 19 residues. The germline gives CDR1 SGHRS, CDR2 YFSETQ. With 0 bases clipped from V and 4 bases from J, the junction kept 13 bases outside the gene matches. The CDR3, as DNA: TGCGCCAGCAGCTTGGTCGGTCCTGGTAGCGGGAGTCTCACCGGGGAGCTGTTTTTT. Protein sequence: CASSLVGPGSGSLTGELFF.

The J gene is TRBJ1-3, the V gene TRBV7-2; D gene unclear. Trimming took 5 bases from V and 0 from J, leaving 11 bases between them. Per the germline V gene, CDR1 is SGHTA and CDR2 is FQGNSA. The CDR3 extends over 15 amino acids. The CDR3 DNA reads TGTGCCAGCAGCCCGAATCTAAGCTCTGGAAACACCATATATTTT. Translating it yields CASSPNLSSGNTIYF.

This clone was seen only a few times. The chain has TRBV6-1 and TRBJ2-7; possible D gene TRBD1, 5 bases. The V gene's germline CDR1 is MNHNS and CDR2 SASEGT. The ends were cut back, 7 bases at V and 4 bases at J, with 8 bases in the middle. CDR3 length: 11 residues. CDR3 in DNA: TGTGCCAGCACCTCAGGGTACGAGCAGTACTTC. It is translated as CASTSGYEQYF.

This chain uses TRBV19 with TRBJ1-5, with D unclear. The CDR3 is 15 amino acids. Germline CDR1 reads LNHDA; CDR2 reads SQIVND (reference sequence). The V end was cut by 4 bases, the J end by 7 bases, with 17 bases between. CDR3 DNA sequence: TGTGCCAGTAGTAGCTCTCAGGTCTCCGGACAGCCCCAGCATTTT. Encoded protein: CASSSSQVSGQPQHF.

This chain links TRBV28 with TRBJ1-1; D is perhaps TRBD1 (6 bases). With 5 bases removed from V and 0 bases from J, the gap between germline ends came to 13 bases. CDR3 size: 15 residues. Germline V gene data show CDR1 as MDHEN and CDR2 as SYDVKM. The CDR3 coding sequence is TGTGCCAGCAGTAACACGGGACACTTGAACACTGAAGCTTTCTTT. It is translated as CASSNTGHLNTEAFF.

The chain uses TRBV30 and TRBJ1-5; TRBD1 aligns across 10 bases. V lost 6 bases to trimming and J lost 6 bases; unmatched junction nucleotides: 5. The germline CDR1 and CDR2 sequences are GTSNPN and SVGIG (reference sequence). This CDR3 has 13 residues. The CDR3 bases are TGTGCCTGCGGACAGGGGGGGAGTCAGCCCCAGCATTTT. This encodes CACGQGGSQPQHF.

The genes are TRBV7-2 and TRBJ2-3; 14 bases map to TRBD2. CDR3 length equals 17 residues. Germline V CDR1 and CDR2: SGHTA, FQGNSA. V lost 5 bases to trimming and J lost 3 bases; unmatched junction nucleotides: 7. CDR3 DNA sequence: TGTGCCAGCAGCCTCAAAGGACTAGCGGGGGGAACAGATACGCAGTATTTT. Its protein product is CASSLKGLAGGTDTQYF. Filled out from reference TRBV7-2 and TRBJ2-3, the complete variable domain reads GAGVSQSPSNKVTEKGKDVELRCDPISGHTALYWYRQSLGQGLEFLIYFQGNSAPDKSGLPSDRFSAERTGGSVSTLTIQRTQQEDSAVYLCASSLKGLAGGTDTQYFGPGTRLTVL.

This chain joins TRBV6-6 and TRBJ2-5, with D unresolved. This CDR3 is built from 13 residues. Trimming removed 5 bases at V and 5 bases at J, with 12 bases between. Per germline, CDR1 MNHNY and CDR2 SVGAGI (reference sequence). For the CDR3, the DNA is TGTGCCAGCAGTCAACAAGATTGGGAGACCCAGTACTTC. Translating gives CASSQQDWETQYF.